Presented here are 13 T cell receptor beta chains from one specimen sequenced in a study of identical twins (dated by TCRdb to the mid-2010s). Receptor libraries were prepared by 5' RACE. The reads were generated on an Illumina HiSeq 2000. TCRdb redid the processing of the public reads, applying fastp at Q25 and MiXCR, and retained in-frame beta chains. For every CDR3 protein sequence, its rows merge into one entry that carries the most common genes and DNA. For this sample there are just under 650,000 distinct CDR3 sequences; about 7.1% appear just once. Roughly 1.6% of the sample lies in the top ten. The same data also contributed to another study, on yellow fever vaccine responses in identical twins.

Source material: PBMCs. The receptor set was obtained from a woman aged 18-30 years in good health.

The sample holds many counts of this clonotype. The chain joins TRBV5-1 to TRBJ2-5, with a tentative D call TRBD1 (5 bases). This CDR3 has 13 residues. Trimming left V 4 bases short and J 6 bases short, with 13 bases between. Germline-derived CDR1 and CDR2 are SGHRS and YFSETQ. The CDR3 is CASSLLTDKTQYF. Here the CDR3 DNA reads TGCGCCAGCAGCCTCCTGACAGACAAGACCCAGTACTTC.

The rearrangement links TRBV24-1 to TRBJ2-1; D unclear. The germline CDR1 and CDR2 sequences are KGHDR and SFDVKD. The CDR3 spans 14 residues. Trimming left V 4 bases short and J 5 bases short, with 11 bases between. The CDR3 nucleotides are TGTGCCACCAGTGACCCCTCATCAAACAATGAGCAGTTCTTC. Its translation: CATSDPSSNNEQFF.

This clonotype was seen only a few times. The CDR3 region has the DNA TGTGCCAGCAGCTTAGCCACGGAGGGACCGTCCGGAGGCTACACCTTC. It specifies CASSLATEGPSGGYTF. The chain employs TRBV7-6 and TRBJ1-2; tentative D call: TRBD1 (5 bases). In germline, CDR1 is SGHVS, CDR2 FNYEAQ. The V end was cut by 0 bases, the J end by 8 bases, with 19 bases between. The length of the CDR3 is 16 residues.

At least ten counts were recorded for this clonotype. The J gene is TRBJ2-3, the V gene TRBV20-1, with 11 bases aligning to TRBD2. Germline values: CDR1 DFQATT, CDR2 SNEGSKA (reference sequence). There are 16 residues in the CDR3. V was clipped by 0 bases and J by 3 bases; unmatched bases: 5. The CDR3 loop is CSAREFSGRGTDTQYF. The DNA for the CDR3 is TGCAGTGCTAGAGAGTTTAGCGGGAGGGGGACAGATACGCAGTATTTT.

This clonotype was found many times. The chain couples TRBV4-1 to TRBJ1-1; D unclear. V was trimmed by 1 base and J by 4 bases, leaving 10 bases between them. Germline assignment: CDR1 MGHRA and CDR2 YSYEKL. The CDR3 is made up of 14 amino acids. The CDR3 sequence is CASSQASTGTEAFF. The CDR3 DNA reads TGCGCCAGCAGCCAAGCAAGCACGGGCACTGAAGCTTTCTTT.

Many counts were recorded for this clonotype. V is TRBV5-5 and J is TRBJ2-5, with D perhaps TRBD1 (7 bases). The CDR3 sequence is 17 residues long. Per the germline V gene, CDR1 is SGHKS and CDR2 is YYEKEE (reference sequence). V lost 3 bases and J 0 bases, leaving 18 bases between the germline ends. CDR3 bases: TGTGCCAGCAGCTACCGAGGGCGGGGACAGTACCAAGAGACCCAGTACTTC. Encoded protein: CASSYRGRGQYQETQYF.

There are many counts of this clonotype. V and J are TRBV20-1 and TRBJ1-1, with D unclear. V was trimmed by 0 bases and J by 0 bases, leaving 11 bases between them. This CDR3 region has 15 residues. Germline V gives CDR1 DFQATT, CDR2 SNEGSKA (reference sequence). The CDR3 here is CSARDWAGVNTEAFF. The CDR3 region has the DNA TGCAGTGCTAGAGATTGGGCAGGAGTGAACACTGAAGCTTTCTTT.

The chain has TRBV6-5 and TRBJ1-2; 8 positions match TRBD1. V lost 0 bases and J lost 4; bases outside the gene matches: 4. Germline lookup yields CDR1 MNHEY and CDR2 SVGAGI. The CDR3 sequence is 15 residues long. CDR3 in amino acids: CASSYSGQAGYGYTF. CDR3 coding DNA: TGTGCCAGCAGTTACTCGGGACAGGCTGGCTATGGCTACACCTTC.

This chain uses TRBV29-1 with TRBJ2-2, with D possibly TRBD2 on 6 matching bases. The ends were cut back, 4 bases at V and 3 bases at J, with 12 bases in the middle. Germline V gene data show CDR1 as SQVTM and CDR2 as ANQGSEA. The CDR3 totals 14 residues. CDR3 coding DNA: TGCAGCGTTGCTGCGGGAACGGACACCGGGGAGCTGTTTTTT. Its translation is CSVAAGTDTGELFF.

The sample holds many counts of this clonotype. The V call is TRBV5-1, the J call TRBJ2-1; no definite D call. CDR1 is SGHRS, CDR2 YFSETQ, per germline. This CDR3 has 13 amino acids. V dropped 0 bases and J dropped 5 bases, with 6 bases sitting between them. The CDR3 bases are TGCGCCAGCAGCTTGGGTTTAGACAATGAGCAGTTCTTC. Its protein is CASSLGLDNEQFF.

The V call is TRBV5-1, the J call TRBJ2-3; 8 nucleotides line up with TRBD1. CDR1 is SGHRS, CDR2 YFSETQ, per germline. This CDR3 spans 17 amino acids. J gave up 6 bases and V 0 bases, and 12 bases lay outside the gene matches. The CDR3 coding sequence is TGCGCCAGCAGCTTGGAGTCGGGCAGGGGGCTTTGGGATACGCAGTATTTT. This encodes CASSLESGRGLWDTQYF.

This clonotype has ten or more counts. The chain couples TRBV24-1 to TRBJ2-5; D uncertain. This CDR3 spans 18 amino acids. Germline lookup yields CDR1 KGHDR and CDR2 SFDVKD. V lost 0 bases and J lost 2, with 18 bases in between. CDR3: CATSDLPIAGGRQETQYF. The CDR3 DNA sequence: TGTGCCACCAGTGATTTGCCAATTGCTGGTGGCAGACAAGAGACCCAGTACTTC.

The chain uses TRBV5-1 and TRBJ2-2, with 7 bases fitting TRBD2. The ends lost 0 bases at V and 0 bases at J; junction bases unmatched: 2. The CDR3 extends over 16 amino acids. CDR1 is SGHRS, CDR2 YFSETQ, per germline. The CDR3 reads CASSLAAGSNTGELFF. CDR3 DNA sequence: TGCGCCAGCAGCTTGGCAGCGGGATCGAACACCGGGGAGCTGTTTTTT.